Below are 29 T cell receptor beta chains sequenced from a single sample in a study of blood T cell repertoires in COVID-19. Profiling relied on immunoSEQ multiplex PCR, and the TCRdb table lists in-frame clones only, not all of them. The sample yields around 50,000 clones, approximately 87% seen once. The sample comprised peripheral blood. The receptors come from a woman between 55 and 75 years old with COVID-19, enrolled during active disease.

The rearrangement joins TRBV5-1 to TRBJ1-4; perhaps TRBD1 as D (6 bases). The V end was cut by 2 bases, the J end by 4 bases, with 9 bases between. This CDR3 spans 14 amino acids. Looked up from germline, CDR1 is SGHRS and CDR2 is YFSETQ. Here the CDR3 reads CASSFGTINEKLFF. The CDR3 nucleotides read TGCGCCAGCAGCTTTGGGACAATTAATGAAAAACTGTTTTTT.

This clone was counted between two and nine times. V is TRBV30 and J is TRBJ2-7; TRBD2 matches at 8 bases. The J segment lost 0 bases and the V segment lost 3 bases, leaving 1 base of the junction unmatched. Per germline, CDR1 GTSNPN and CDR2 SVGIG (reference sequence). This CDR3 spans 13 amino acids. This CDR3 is CAWSAGGSYEQYF. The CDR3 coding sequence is TGTGCCTGGAGCGCGGGAGGCTCCTACGAGCAGTACTTC.

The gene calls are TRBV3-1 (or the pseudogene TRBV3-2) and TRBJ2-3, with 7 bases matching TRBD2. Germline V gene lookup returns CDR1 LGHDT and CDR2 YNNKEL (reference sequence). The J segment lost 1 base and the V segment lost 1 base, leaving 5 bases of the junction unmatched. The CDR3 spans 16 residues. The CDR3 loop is CASSQVMLAGTDTQYF. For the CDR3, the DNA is TGTGCCAGCAGCCAAGTAATGCTAGCGGGCACAGATACGCAGTATTTT.

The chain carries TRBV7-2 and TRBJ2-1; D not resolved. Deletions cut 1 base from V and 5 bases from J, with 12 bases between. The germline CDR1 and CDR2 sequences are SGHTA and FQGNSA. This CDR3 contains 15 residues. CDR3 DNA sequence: TGTGCCAGCAGCTTAGAGTGGAGTTTCAACAATGAGCAGTTCTTC. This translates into CASSLEWSFNNEQFF. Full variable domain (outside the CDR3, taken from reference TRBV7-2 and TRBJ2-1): GAGVSQSPSNKVTEKGKDVELRCDPISGHTALYWYRQSLGQGLEFLIYFQGNSAPDKSGLPSDRFSAERTGGSVSTLTIQRTQQEDSAVYLCASSLEWSFNNEQFFGPGTRLTVL.

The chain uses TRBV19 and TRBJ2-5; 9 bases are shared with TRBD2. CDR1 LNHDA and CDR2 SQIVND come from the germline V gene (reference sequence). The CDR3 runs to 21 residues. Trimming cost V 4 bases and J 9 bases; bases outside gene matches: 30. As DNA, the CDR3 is TGTGCCAGTAGTAGAGTCTCGGTGGGGGGTTCCAGCGGGAGGCCCGAACAATCCCAGTACTTC. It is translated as CASSRVSVGGSSGRPEQSQYF.

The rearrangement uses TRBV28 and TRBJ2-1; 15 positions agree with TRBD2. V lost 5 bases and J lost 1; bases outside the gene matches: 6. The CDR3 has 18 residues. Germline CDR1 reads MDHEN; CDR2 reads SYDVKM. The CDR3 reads CASSTWTSGRGSYNEQFF. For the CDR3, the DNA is TGTGCCAGCAGTACCTGGACTAGCGGGAGGGGGTCCTACAATGAGCAGTTCTTC. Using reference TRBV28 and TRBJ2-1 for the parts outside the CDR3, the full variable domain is DVKVTQSSRYLVKRTGEKVFLECVQDMDHENMFWYRQDPGLGLRLIYFSYDVKMKEKGDIPEGYSVSREKKERFSLILESASTNQTSMYLCASSTWTSGRGSYNEQFFGPGTRLTVL.

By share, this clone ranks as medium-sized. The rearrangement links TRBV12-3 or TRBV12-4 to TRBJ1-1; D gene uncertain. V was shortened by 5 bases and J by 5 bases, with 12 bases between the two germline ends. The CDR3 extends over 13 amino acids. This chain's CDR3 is CASSPRGVTEAFF. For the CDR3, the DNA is TGTGCCAGCAGTCCCCGGGGAGTTACTGAAGCTTTCTTT.

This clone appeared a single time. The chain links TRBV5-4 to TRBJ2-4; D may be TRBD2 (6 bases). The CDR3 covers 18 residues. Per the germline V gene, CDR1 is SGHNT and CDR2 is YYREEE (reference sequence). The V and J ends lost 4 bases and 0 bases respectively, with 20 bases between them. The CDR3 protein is CASSMGRGSGLAKNIQYF. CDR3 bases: TGTGCCAGCAGCATGGGGCGGGGTAGCGGACTAGCCAAAAACATTCAGTACTTC.

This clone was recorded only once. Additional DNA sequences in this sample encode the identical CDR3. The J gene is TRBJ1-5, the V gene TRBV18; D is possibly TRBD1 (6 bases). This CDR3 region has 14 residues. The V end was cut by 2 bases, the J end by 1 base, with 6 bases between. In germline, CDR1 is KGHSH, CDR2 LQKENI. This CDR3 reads CASSPGGSNQPQHF. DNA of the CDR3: TGTGCCAGCTCACCAGGGGGCAGCAATCAGCCCCAGCATTTT.

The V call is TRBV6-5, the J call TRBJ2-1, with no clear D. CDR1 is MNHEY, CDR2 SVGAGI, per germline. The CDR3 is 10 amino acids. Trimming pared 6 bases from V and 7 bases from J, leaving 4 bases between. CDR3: CASRRNEQFF. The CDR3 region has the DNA TGTGCCAGCAGGAGGAATGAGCAGTTCTTC.

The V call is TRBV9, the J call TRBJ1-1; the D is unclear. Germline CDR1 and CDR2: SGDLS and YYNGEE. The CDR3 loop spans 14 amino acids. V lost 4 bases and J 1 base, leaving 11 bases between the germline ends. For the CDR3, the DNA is TGTGCCAGCAGCATAGAACAGCAGAACACTGAAGCTTTCTTT. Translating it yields CASSIEQQNTEAFF.

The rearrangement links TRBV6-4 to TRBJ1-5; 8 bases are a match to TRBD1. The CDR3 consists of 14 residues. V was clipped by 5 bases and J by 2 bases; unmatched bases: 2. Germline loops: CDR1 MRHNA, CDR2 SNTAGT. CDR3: CASSQGAGNQPQHF. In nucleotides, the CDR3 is TGTGCCAGCAGTCAGGGGGCGGGCAATCAGCCCCAGCATTTT.

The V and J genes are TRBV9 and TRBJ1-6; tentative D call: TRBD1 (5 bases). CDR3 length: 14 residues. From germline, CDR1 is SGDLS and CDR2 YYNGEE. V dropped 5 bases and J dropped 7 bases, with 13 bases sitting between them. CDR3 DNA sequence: TGTGCCAGCAGGGCGGGACTGGAGAATTCACCCCTCCACTTT. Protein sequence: CASRAGLENSPLHF.

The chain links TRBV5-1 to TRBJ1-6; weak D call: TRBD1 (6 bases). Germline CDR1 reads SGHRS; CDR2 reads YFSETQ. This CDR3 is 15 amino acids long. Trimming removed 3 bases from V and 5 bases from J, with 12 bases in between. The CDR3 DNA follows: TGCGCCAGCAGCTCCCGGACAGAGAATAATTCACCCCTCCACTTT. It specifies CASSSRTENNSPLHF.

CDR3 sequence reads: CASSPGQGAYNEQFF. DNA of the CDR3: TGTGCCAGCAGCCCGGGACAGGGGGCCTACAATGAGCAGTTCTTC. The gene calls are TRBV4-2 and TRBJ2-1; 11 bases are a match to TRBD1. The CDR3 has 15 residues. J lost 2 bases, V lost 4 bases, and 1 base had no gene match. Germline V lookup: CDR1 LGHNA, CDR2 YNFKEQ.

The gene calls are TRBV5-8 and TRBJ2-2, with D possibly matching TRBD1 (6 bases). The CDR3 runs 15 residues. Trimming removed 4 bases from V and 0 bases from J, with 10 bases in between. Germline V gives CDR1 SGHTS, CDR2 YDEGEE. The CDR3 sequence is CASSRDIANTGELFF. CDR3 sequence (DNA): TGTGCCAGCAGCCGGGACATCGCGAACACCGGGGAGCTGTTTTTT.

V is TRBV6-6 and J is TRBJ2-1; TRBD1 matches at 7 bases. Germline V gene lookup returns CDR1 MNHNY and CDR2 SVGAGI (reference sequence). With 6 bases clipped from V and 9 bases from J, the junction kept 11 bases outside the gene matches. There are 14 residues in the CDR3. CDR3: CASRLIDRVGEQFF. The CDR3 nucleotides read TGTGCCAGCAGATTGATCGACAGGGTTGGTGAGCAGTTCTTC.

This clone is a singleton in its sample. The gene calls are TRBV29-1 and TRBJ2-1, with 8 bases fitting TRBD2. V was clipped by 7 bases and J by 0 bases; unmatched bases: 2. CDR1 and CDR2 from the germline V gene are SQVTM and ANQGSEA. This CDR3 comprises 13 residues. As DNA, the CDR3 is TGCAGCGGGGGACTAGGCTCCTACAATGAGCAGTTCTTC. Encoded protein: CSGGLGSYNEQFF.

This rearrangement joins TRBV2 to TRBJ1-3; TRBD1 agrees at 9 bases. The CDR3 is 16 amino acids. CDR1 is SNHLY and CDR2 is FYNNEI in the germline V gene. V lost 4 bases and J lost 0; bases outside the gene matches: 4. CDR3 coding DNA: TGTGCCAGCAGTGGACCGGGACAGGGCTCTGGAAACACCATATATTTT. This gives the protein CASSGPGQGSGNTIYF. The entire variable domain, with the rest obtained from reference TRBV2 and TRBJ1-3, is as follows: EPEVTQTPSHQVTQMGQEVILRCVPISNHLYFYWYRQILGQKVEFLVSFYNNEISEKSEIFDDQFSVERPDGSNFTLKIRSTKLEDSAMYFCASSGPGQGSGNTIYFGEGSWLTVV.

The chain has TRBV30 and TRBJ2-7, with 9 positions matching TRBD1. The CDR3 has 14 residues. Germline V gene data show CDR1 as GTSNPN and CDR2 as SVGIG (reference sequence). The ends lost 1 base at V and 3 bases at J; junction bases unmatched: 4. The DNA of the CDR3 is TGTGCCTGGAGTGGGACAGGGGCGATCTACGAGCAGTACTTC. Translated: CAWSGTGAIYEQYF.

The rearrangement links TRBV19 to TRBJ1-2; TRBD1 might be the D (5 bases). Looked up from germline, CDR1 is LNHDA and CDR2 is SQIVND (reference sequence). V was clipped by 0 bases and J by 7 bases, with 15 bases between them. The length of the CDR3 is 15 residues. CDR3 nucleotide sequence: TGTGCCAGTAGTATAGACAGGGATGGGTTAGGTGGCTACACCTTC. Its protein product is CASSIDRDGLGGYTF. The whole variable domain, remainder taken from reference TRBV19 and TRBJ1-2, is DGGITQSPKYLFRKEGQNVTLSCEQNLNHDAMYWYRQDPGQGLRLIYYSQIVNDFQKGDIAEGYSVSREKKESFPLTVTSAQKNPTAFYLCASSIDRDGLGGYTFGSGTRLTVV.

CDR3 in amino acids: CASSVGAGGNEQFF. The DNA for the CDR3 is TGTGCCAGCAGCGTAGGTGCAGGGGGCAATGAGCAGTTCTTC. The V and J genes are TRBV9 and TRBJ2-1, with 7 bases fitting TRBD1. Per the germline V gene, CDR1 is SGDLS and CDR2 is YYNGEE. J gave up 6 bases and V 0 bases, and 3 bases lay outside the gene matches. The CDR3 covers 14 residues.

As DNA, the CDR3 is TGTGCCAGCAGCCGCGGTAGCGGGGGTTCCTACAATGAGCAGTTCTTC. It encodes CASSRGSGGSYNEQFF. The chain has TRBV4-2 and TRBJ2-1, with 9 bases lining up with TRBD2. CDR1 and CDR2 (germline): LGHNA, YNFKEQ. CDR3 length: 16 residues. V shed 4 bases and J 1 base; nucleotides not matched to a gene: 5.

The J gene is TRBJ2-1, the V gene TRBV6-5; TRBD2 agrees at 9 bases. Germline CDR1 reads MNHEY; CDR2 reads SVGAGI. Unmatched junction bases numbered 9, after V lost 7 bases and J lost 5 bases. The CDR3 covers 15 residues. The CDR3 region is CASTRSGRGDNEQFF. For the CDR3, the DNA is TGTGCCAGCACCCGTAGCGGGAGAGGGGACAATGAGCAGTTCTTC.

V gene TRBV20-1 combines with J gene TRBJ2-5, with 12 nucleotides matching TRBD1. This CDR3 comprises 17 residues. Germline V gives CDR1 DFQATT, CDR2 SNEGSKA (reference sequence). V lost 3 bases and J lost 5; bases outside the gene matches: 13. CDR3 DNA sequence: TGCAGTGCTAGTAGGGGGACAGGGGGCATGAATCGGGAGACCCAGTACTTC. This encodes CSASRGTGGMNRETQYF.

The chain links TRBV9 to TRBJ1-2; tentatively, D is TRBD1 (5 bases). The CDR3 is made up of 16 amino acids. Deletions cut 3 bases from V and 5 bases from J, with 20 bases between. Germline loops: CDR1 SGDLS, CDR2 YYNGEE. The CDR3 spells CASSAQSPGGAYGYTF. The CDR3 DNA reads TGTGCCAGCAGCGCCCAGTCCCCAGGCGGGGCTTATGGCTACACCTTC. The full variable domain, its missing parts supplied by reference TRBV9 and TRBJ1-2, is DSGVTQTPKHLITATGQRVTLRCSPRSGDLSVYWYQQSLDQGLQFLIQYYNGEERAKGNILERFSAQQFPDLHSELNLSSLELGDSALYFCASSAQSPGGAYGYTFGSGTRLTVV.

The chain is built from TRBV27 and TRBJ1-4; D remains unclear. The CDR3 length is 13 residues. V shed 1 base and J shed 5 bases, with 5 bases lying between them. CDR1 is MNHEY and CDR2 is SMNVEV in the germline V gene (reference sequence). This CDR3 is CASSLWQNEKLFF. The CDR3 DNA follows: TGTGCCAGCAGTTTATGGCAGAATGAAAAACTGTTTTTT. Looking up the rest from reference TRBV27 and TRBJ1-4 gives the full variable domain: EAQVTQNPRYLITVTGKKLTVTCSQNMNHEYMSWYRQDPGLGLRQIYYSMNVEVTDKGDVPEGYKVSRKEKRNFPLILESPSPNQTSLYFCASSLWQNEKLFFGSGTQLSVL.

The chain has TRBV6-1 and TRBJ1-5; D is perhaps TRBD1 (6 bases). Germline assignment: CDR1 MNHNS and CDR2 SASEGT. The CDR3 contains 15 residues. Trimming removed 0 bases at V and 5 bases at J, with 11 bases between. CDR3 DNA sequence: TGTGCCAGCAGTGAAGCCGGGGGGGGCCATCAGCCCCAGCATTTT. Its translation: CASSEAGGGHQPQHF.

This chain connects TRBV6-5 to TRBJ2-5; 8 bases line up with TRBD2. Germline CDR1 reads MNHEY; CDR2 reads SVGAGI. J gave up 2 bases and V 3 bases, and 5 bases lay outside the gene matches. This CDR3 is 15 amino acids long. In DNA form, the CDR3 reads TGTGCCAGCAGTTATTTCGGGACTAGGCAAGAGACCCAGTACTTC. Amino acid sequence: CASSYFGTRQETQYF.